Here is one T cell receptor beta chain with its context. Its matching antigen is unknown. Using its own MiXCR run on the 5' RACE reads, TCRdb lists one record per CDR3 protein. The table has approximately 210,000 distinct CDR3 sequences, around a sixth seen once; the top ten hold 35% to 45%. These data originate in a study of identical twins. Overall study results and limits: Weaker excess twin sharing was observed in beta out-of-frame sequences.

The CDR3 has 15 amino acids. The V end was cut by 5 bases, the J end by 0 bases, with 11 bases between. The germline V gene encodes CDR1 LNHNV and CDR2 YYDKDF (reference sequence). The same specimen was also included in a second study, on T cells expressing NK-cell markers. That work adds: Sorted CD3+CD56-NKG2C+, CD3+CD56+NKG2C+ and CD3+CD56+NKG2C- T cells supplied the TCR beta repertoires. Among eight sequenced donors, seven carried HCMV seropositivity while one was seronegative.

The chain links TRBV15 to TRBJ1-5, with D unresolved. The sequencing input was CD8+ T cells sorted from blood. The sequence was obtained from a woman between 18 and 29 years old in good health. The CDR3 is CATSSTPNSNQPQHF. The CDR3 DNA sequence: TGTGCCACCAGCTCAACTCCCAATAGCAATCAGCCCCAGCATTTT. Full variable domain (rest looked up from reference TRBV15 and TRBJ1-5): DAMVIQNPRYQVTQFGKPVTLSCSQTLNHNVMYWYQQKSSQAPKLLFHYYDKDFNNEADTPDNFQSRRPNTSFCFLDIRSPGLGDTAMYLCATSSTPNSNQPQHFGDGTRLSIL.